The 15 T cell receptor beta chains below were found in one sample sequenced in a study of siplizumab effects on memory and regulatory T cells. Here immunoSEQ multiplex PCR was the method, and the copy in TCRdb shows in-frame clones only, minus some. The sample includes 70,000 to 95,000 clones, 93% of them seen just once. Sequences were obtained from CD8+ T cells sorted from blood. Every receptor here comes from a human donor in good health.

The V call is TRBV6-1, the J call TRBJ1-2; D is undetermined. The CDR3 length is 15 residues. Trimming took off 3 bases at V and 4 bases at J, with 15 bases between the two ends. Looked up from germline, CDR1 is MNHNS and CDR2 is SASEGT. The CDR3 region has the DNA TGTGCCAGCAGTGAGGAAGGGCTATGGGGCTATGGCTACACCTTC. This gives the protein CASSEEGLWGYGYTF.

The CDR3: CASVSGRYNEQFF. DNA of the CDR3: TGTGCCAGCGTCTCGGGTAGATACAATGAGCAGTTCTTC. The gene calls are TRBV6-1 and TRBJ2-1, with no clear D. V was trimmed by 8 bases and J by 4 bases, leaving 12 bases between them. The CDR3 has 13 amino acids. Germline CDR1 and CDR2: MNHNS and SASEGT.

The J gene is TRBJ2-7, the V gene TRBV19, with 7 nucleotides matching TRBD1. This CDR3 has 15 residues. With V trimmed by 0 bases and J by 2 bases, 4 bases remained unmatched. Germline lookup yields CDR1 LNHDA and CDR2 SQIVND (reference sequence). This chain's CDR3 is CASSIDPGTAYEQYF. The CDR3 DNA reads TGTGCCAGTAGTATAGATCCCGGGACAGCCTACGAGCAGTACTTC.

The chain has TRBV5-4 and TRBJ1-1, with D perhaps matching TRBD1 (6 bases). The CDR3 extends over 14 amino acids. Per germline, CDR1 SGHNT and CDR2 YYREEE (reference sequence). The V end was cut by 7 bases, the J end by 0 bases, with 13 bases between. For the CDR3, the DNA is TGTGCCAGCGGCACAGGGAATATGAACACTGAAGCTTTCTTT. Translated, it gives CASGTGNMNTEAFF.

The gene calls are TRBV28 and TRBJ1-1; D might be TRBD1 (5 bases). The CDR3 is 16 residues long. The germline V and J ends were trimmed by 7 bases and 5 bases, with 23 bases remaining between them. Germline V lookup: CDR1 MDHEN, CDR2 SYDVKM. The CDR3 nucleotides read TGTGCCAGCACCCCCCTCGGGGCGGGGGTTAGGACTGAAGCTTTCTTT. Its translation is CASTPLGAGVRTEAFF.

The chain recombines TRBV4-1 with TRBJ2-3, with 9 bases identical to TRBD2. This CDR3 is built from 18 residues. Germline lookup yields CDR1 MGHRA and CDR2 YSYEKL. The trim removed 0 bases at V and 8 bases at J, leaving 15 bases unmatched. The CDR3 region is CASSQEGLATRNQITQYF. The DNA for the CDR3 is TGCGCCAGCAGCCAAGAGGGACTAGCAACCCGAAATCAGATTACGCAGTATTTT.

This chain links TRBV9 with TRBJ2-1; perhaps D is TRBD1 or TRBD2 (5 bases each). CDR3 size: 18 residues. Germline V gene lookup returns CDR1 SGDLS and CDR2 YYNGEE. Between the trimmed V and J ends, which lost 4 bases and 0 bases, there was a span of 20 bases. This CDR3 reads CASSPSRVRDDSYNEQFF. CDR3 nucleotide sequence: TGTGCCAGCAGCCCCAGTAGGGTACGGGACGACTCCTACAATGAGCAGTTCTTC. The variable domain in full, with the rest retrieved from reference TRBV9 and TRBJ2-1, is DSGVTQTPKHLITATGQRVTLRCSPRSGDLSVYWYQQSLDQGLQFLIQYYNGEERAKGNILERFSAQQFPDLHSELNLSSLELGDSALYFCASSPSRVRDDSYNEQFFGPGTRLTVL.

The chain recombines TRBV27 with TRBJ1-2; the D gene is possibly TRBD1 (6 bases). Trimming stripped 3 bases from V and 5 bases from J, with 13 bases between. The V gene's germline CDR1 is MNHEY and CDR2 SMNVEV (reference sequence). The length of the CDR3 is 14 residues. The CDR3, as DNA: TGTGCCAGCAGTTTTGGGGGCCCCGGATATGGCTACACCTTC. It encodes CASSFGGPGYGYTF.

The chain couples TRBV7-3 to TRBJ2-5, with D possibly being TRBD2 (6 bases). Trimming took 5 bases from V and 3 from J, leaving 13 bases between them. Germline values: CDR1 SGHTA, CDR2 FQGTGA. The CDR3 sequence is 14 residues long. CDR3 amino acids: CASSPPPGEETQYF. The CDR3 DNA sequence: TGTGCCAGCAGCCCCCCCCCGGGGGAAGAGACCCAGTACTTC.

The CDR3 nucleotides read TGCGCCAGCAGCCAAGATTCAGCGGGAGTTAAAAATGAGCAGTTCTTC. This encodes CASSQDSAGVKNEQFF. The rearrangement links TRBV4-3 to TRBJ2-1; 8 bases align to TRBD2. The CDR3 is made up of 16 amino acids. Trimming cost V 0 bases and J 7 bases; bases outside gene matches: 8. In germline, CDR1 is LGHNA, CDR2 YSLEER.

The rearrangement joins TRBV7-9 to TRBJ2-3; 9 bases map to TRBD2. This CDR3 has 19 residues. The V gene end was trimmed by 3 bases and the J gene end by 4 bases; junction bases not matched to a gene: 17. Germline V gene lookup returns CDR1 SEHNR and CDR2 FQNEAQ (reference sequence). The CDR3 DNA reads TGTGCCAGCAGCTTTGGCGGAAGGATAGCGGGAGAAATGGCAGATACGCAGTATTTT. It encodes CASSFGGRIAGEMADTQYF.

This clone is a singleton in its sample. This chain uses TRBV6-1 with TRBJ1-2; no clear D gene. The germline CDR1 and CDR2 sequences are MNHNS and SASEGT. The V gene lost 7 bases and the J gene lost 8 bases, with 20 bases spanning the gap. CDR3 length: 14 amino acids. The CDR3 spells CASITAPRAGGYTF. The CDR3 DNA is TGTGCCAGCATTACAGCCCCGAGGGCAGGCGGCTACACCTTC.

The chain is built from TRBV9 and TRBJ2-4, with D perhaps assigned TRBD1 or TRBD2 (5 bases each). The CDR3 has 15 residues. V shed 4 bases and J shed 9 bases, with 20 bases lying between them. Germline V gives CDR1 SGDLS, CDR2 YYNGEE. The CDR3 nucleotides read TGTGCCAGCAGCTCCTCCGGGGACCACTCTATCATTCAGTACTTC. Translation gives CASSSSGDHSIIQYF.

This clone was seen only once. The chain couples TRBV19 to TRBJ1-3, with TRBD1 matching 8 bases. Germline CDR1 and CDR2: LNHDA and SQIVND (reference sequence). This CDR3 is 15 amino acids long. The J segment lost 1 base and the V segment lost 3 bases, leaving 2 bases of the junction unmatched. The CDR3 is CASSIGQGSGNTIYF. The CDR3 bases are TGTGCCAGTAGTATCGGACAGGGATCTGGAAACACCATATATTTT.

This chain links TRBV5-4 with TRBJ1-2; 11 bases map to TRBD1. V lost 7 bases, J lost 8 bases, and 7 bases stayed unmatched. Germline CDR1 reads SGHNT; CDR2 reads YYREEE (reference sequence). There are 13 residues in the CDR3. CDR3 sequence reads: CASAGQGVGGYTF. The CDR3, as DNA: TGTGCCAGCGCGGGACAGGGGGTAGGAGGCTACACCTTC.